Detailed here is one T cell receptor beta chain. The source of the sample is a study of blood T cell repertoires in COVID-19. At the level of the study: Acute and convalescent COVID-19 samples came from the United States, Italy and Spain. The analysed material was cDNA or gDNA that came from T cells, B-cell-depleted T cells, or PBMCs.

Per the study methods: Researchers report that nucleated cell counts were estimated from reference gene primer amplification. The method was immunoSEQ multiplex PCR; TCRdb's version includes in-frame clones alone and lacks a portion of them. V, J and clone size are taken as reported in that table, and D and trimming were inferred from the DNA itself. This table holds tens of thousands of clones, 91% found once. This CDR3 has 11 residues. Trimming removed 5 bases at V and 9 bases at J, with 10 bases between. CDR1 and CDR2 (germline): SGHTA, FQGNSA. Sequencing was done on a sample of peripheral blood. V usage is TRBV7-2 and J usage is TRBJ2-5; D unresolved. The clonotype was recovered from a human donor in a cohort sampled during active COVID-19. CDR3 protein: CASSPFRAQYF. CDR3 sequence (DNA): TGTGCCAGCAGCCCGTTTCGGGCCCAGTACTTC.